This is a list of T cell receptor beta chains from one sample in a study of blood T cell repertoires in COVID-19. Some clones are missing from TCRdb's copy, which holds only in-frame ones; the method was immunoSEQ multiplex PCR. Of about 210,000 clones in the sample, about nine tenths were seen once. Sequencing input: peripheral blood. The receptors originated from a man younger than 35 with active or convalescent COVID-19. CDR3s include the opening cysteine and the closing phenylalanine or tryptophan. Fields, in order: J gene, D gene, V gene, clone size, CDR3 DNA, CDR3 protein. D genes are given only for firm matches. Size tells how often a clone was seen (once, few, many) or the class of an expanded clone, and some rows leave it out.

>TRBJ2-7|-|TRBV7-7|-
TGTGCCAGCAGCCCGAGGGAGGGGGCCTACGAGCAGTACTTC
CASSPREGAYEQYF
>TRBJ1-5|TRBD1|TRBV2|-
TGTGCCAGCCAACTCTCCGGGACAGGGATTAGGCGCAATCAGCCCCAGCATTTT
CASQLSGTGIRRNQPQHF
>TRBJ1-1|-|TRBV3-1/TRBV3-2|-
TGTGCCAGCAGCCAAGGCGGGGGGGACACTGAAGCTTTCTTT
CASSQGGGDTEAFF
>TRBJ1-2|-|TRBV12-3/TRBV12-4|-
TGTGCCAGCAGCCAGGGTTATTTTGGCTACACCTTC
CASSQGYFGYTF
>TRBJ2-3|-|TRBV11-2|-
TGTGCCAGCAGCTTCCCAATAGCAGATACGCAGTATTTT
CASSFPIADTQYF
>TRBJ1-2|-|TRBV30|-
TGTGCCTCAGACGGCACGGGGTATGGCTACACCTTC
CASDGTGYGYTF
>TRBJ2-1|-|TRBV6-5|-
TGTGCCAGCAGGGACCAGGGGGGTTTTGCGAATGAGCAGTTCTTC
CASRDQGGFANEQFF
>TRBJ1-4|TRBD1|TRBV25-1|-
TGTGCCAGCAGTGACGACAGGGGGCCAGAGAGAAAACTGTTTTTT
CASSDDRGPERKLFF
>TRBJ1-5|-|TRBV7-8|few
TGTGCCAGCAGCTTATATTCGGGACTCAATCAGCCCCAGCATTTT
CASSLYSGLNQPQHF
>TRBJ2-3|TRBD1|TRBV10-1|-
TGCGCCAGCAGTGATGTGGGACAGGGTCTAGATACGCAGTATTTT
CASSDVGQGLDTQYF
>TRBJ2-5|TRBD2|TRBV29-1|once
TGCAGCGCCGGACTAGCGGGAGGTGCGACCCAGTACTTC
CSAGLAGGATQYF
>TRBJ1-3|-|TRBV5-4|-
TGTGCCAGCAGCTTGGTGGCTCCTGACTCTGGAAACACCATATATTTT
CASSLVAPDSGNTIYF
>TRBJ2-7|-|TRBV28|-
TGTGCCAGCAGTTTTCTGTCGGTTGCCTACGAGCAGTACTTC
CASSFLSVAYEQYF
>TRBJ1-5|-|TRBV2|-
TGTGCCAGCAGTTTAAACAGGATTAGCAATCAGCCCCAGCATTTT
CASSLNRISNQPQHF
>TRBJ2-2|-|TRBV27|few
TGTGCCAGCAGTCCCTCCGGGACACCACAGGACACCGGGGAGCTGTTTTTT
CASSPSGTPQDTGELFF
>TRBJ2-7|-|TRBV7-9|-
TGTGCCAGCAGCTTAACAGGGTATGAGCAGTACTTC
CASSLTGYEQYF
>TRBJ1-2|TRBD1|TRBV2|-
TGTGCCAGCAGTCTACAGGGGAATGGGGGCTACACCTTC
CASSLQGNGGYTF
>TRBJ2-5|TRBD2|TRBV2|-
TGTGCCAGCAGATCACGGAGCGGGGGGCGGGAGACCCAGTACTTC
CASRSRSGGRETQYF
>TRBJ1-5|-|TRBV7-9|-
TGTGCCAGCAGCCTCCCGGGATTTAATCAGCCCCAGCATTTT
CASSLPGFNQPQHF
>TRBJ2-1|TRBD2|TRBV4-3|-
TGCGCCAGCAGTCGCGGACTAGCGGGATTTAATGAGCAGTTCTTC
CASSRGLAGFNEQFF
>TRBJ2-1|TRBD2|TRBV10-3|-
TGTGCCATCAGTGGGGGTCGGGGAGGGTACAATGAGCAGTTCTTC
CAISGGRGGYNEQFF
>TRBJ2-1|TRBD2|TRBV7-8|-
TGTGCCAGCAGCTTAGAGGGGACTACCTACAATGAGCAGTTCTTC
CASSLEGTTYNEQFF
>TRBJ1-5|TRBD1|TRBV19|-
TGTGCCAGTAGTAAGGGACAGGCGCCGTCGATAAGCAATCAGCCCCAGCATTTT
CASSKGQAPSISNQPQHF
>TRBJ1-5|TRBD1|TRBV27|few
TGTGCCAGCAGTTGGACAGGGGGCGGCAATCAGCCCCAGCATTTT
CASSWTGGGNQPQHF
>TRBJ2-2|TRBD2|TRBV5-6|once
TGTGCCAGCAGCTTGGGGCGACTAGCGGGTGAGAACACCGGGGAGCTGTTTTTT
CASSLGRLAGENTGELFF
>TRBJ1-1|TRBD1|TRBV28|-
TGTGCCAGCAGACCCGTTTGGGGACAGGGGGCTAATGAAGCTTTCTTT
CASRPVWGQGANEAFF
>TRBJ2-1|TRBD2|TRBV29-1|-
TGCAGCGTTGTCCTAGCGGGAGGTGTGCAGTTCTTC
CSVVLAGGVQFF
>TRBJ1-1|-|TRBV5-1|-
TGCGCCAGCAGCTTGAGGCCGGGGAGAGACCCTATGAACACTGAAGCTTTCTTT
CASSLRPGRDPMNTEAFF
>TRBJ1-1|-|TRBV2|-
TGTGCCAGCACACCCTCGGGTGAGCTTAGGCACACTGAAGCTTTCTTT
CASTPSGELRHTEAFF